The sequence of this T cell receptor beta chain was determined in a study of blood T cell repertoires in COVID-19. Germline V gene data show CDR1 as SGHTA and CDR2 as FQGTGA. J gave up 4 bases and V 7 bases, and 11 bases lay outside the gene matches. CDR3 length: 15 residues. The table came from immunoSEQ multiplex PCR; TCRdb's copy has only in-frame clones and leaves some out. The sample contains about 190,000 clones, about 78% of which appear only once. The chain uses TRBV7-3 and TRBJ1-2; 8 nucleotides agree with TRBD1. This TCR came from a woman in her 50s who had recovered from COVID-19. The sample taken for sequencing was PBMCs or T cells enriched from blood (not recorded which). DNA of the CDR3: TGTGCCAGCATCCCGAGGGACAGGAGAATCTATGGCTACACCTTC. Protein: CASIPRDRRIYGYTF. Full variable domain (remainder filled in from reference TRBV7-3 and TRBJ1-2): GAGVSQTPSNKVTEKGKYVELRCDPISGHTALYWYRQSLGQGPEFLIYFQGTGAADDSGLPNDRFFAVRPEGSVSTLKIQRTERGDSAVYLCASIPRDRRIYGYTFGSGTRLTVV.